The T cell receptor (beta chain) described here comes from a study of T cell repertoires in cytomegalovirus infection (dated by TCRdb to between 2018 and 2021). Notes on the research overall: Peptide stimulations targeted recently identified HLA-C-restricted CMV epitopes, whose presentation resists viral immunomodulation, together with well-studied HLA-B-restricted epitopes. Because public TCR beta signatures pointed to carriage of CMV infection together with the matching HLA type, the HLA type of each donor mattered for the analysis.

The CDR3 holds 16 amino acids from the cysteine to the phenylalanine. Only CDR3 DNA remains: 48 bases, in frame from the first base. The V end gives up 0 bases and the J end 4 bases, leaving 2 bases in the junction not matched to a gene. The germline V gene provides CDR1 MNHNS and CDR2 SASEGT. Sequencing took place on an Illumina HiSeq 1500. TCRdb applied fastp at Q25 and MiXCR to the public reads, then kept only in-frame beta chains. All rows with the same CDR3 protein become a single entry with the most common DNA and genes. The table for this sample lists about 900,000 distinct CDR3 sequences; about a third of them were counted only once. 11% to 15% of the sample rests with the top ten. This clonotype was counted ten times or more. Its binding antigen is unknown. No base-level quality is on record; no much larger clone is a single base apart. What this sample's treatment or condition label stands for: in vitro stimulation with specific CMV peptide epitopes to enrich CMV-specific T cells.

Points the paper makes about the study in general: The ex vivo response was dominated by HLA-C-restricted CMV-specific TCR beta clonotypes, and the single most frequent clonotype in two of eight donors was supplied by these HLA-C-restricted clonotypes. Cumulative frequency of public TCR beta family members discriminated carriers of CMV infection plus the relevant HLA type in this cohort and an independent roughly 330-donor cohort.

Material: cultured CD8+ T cells from PBMCs, obtained from culture after CMV antigen stimulation. The source is a human donor in good health (CMV status not recorded). Some clones in this sample may be carry-over from other donors' samples. This sequence uses TRBV6-1 and TRBJ2-3; 12 junctional bases match TRBD2. The bases are TGTGCCAGCAGTGAAGCCCTAGCGGGGGGGCCAGATACGCAGTATTTT. Translated, it reads CASSEALAGGPDTQYF.